This T cell receptor (beta chain) was captured by sequencing in a study of shared clonotypes between healthy human individuals. The CD4+ fraction was divided into a CD45RA+ naive subset and a CD45RA-negative memory subset. The V gene's germline CDR1 is MNHEY and CDR2 SVGAGI. Losses at the gene ends were 5 bases for V and 5 bases for J; bases not matched to a gene: 8. CDR3 length: 14 residues. The assay ran at deep level. Authors' processing steps: ImmunoSEQ gave junction-only sequences without quality scores, so filtering differed. The table came from immunoSEQ multiplex PCR; TCRdb's copy has only in-frame clones and leaves some out. For V, J and clone size, that table is used; D and trimming come from the DNA. The table shows 1.5 million to 1.9 million clones, with 95% to 99% occurring only once. In its sample, this clone was seen once.

The sequenced sample consisted of naive CD4+ T cells sorted from blood. As to subset: CD45RA+ positively selected. The TCR comes from a young man in good health. The chain couples TRBV6-5 to TRBJ1-2, with 7 positions matching TRBD1. The CDR3 reads CASSATGYDYGYTF. In DNA, the CDR3 is TGTGCCAGCAGTGCGACAGGGTACGATTATGGCTACACCTTC.